This T cell receptor (beta chain) originates from a study of T cell responses to AZD1222 COVID-19 vaccine. CDR1 is SGHTA and CDR2 is FQGNSA in the germline V gene. The CDR3 runs to 13 residues. V was cut by 1 base and J by 9 bases, with 10 bases left in between. The data were produced by immunoSEQ multiplex PCR, yet TCRdb's version contains in-frame clones alone and is incomplete. The top ten hold under 10% of the sample, which has about 130,000 clones, about 93% seen once. There are a few counts of this clone. The antigen is unknown. Study findings and constraints: The study identified only five or six AZD1222 recipients as seropositive at baseline. Dominant at 160-218 and 743-854, vaccine-associated CD4 TCRs also spanned spike.

The chain recombines TRBV7-2 with TRBJ1-5, with D possibly matching TRBD1 (5 bases). The TCR sequence derives from an adult in good health. The sample here was peripheral blood, taken on day 0 of AZD1222 vaccination. CDR3 amino acids: CASSLEGRRPQHF. The CDR3 DNA follows: TGTGCCAGCAGCTTAGAGGGGAGACGGCCCCAGCATTTT.